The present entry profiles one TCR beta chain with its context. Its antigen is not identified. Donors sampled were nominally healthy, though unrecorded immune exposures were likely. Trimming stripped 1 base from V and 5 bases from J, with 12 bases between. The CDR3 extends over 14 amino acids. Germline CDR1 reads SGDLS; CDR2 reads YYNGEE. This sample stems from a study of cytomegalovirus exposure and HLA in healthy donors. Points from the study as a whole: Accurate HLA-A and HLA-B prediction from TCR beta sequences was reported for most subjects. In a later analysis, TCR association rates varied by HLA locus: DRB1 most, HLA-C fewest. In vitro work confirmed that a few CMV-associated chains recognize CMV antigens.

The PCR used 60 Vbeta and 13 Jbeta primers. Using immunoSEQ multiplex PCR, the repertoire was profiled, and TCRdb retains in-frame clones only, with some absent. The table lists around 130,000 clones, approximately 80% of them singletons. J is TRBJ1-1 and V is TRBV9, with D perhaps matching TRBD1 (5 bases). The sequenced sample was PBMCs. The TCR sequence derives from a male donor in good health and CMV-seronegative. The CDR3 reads CASSVSGGGTEAFF. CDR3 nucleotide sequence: TGTGCCAGCAGCGTATCAGGCGGGGGAACTGAAGCTTTCTTT. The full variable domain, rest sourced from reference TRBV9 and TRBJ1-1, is DSGVTQTPKHLITATGQRVTLRCSPRSGDLSVYWYQQSLDQGLQFLIQYYNGEERAKGNILERFSAQQFPDLHSELNLSSLELGDSALYFCASSVSGGGTEAFFGQGTRLTVV.